This TCR beta chain emerged from a study of OX40 agonist ivuxolimab in advanced cancers. Study-wide points: Relative to CD4+ cells, CD8+ T cells on average had more expanded clones. Researchers did not determine the expanded peripheral T cells' antigen specificity.

The study sampled blood at baseline, cycle 4 day 1, and cycle 7 day 1. The method was immunoSEQ multiplex PCR; TCRdb's version includes in-frame clones alone and lacks a portion of them. This sample carries 100,000 to 130,000 clones, approximately 90% of them seen once, and the ten largest clones take 0.5% to 0.8%. CDR1 and CDR2 (germline): ENHRY, SYGVKD. V lost 4 bases, J lost 7 bases, and 6 bases stayed unmatched. The CDR3 has 14 amino acids. Details on this clone: Its target is unknown.

The TCR originated in an adult with an advanced solid tumor such as melanoma, head and neck, liver or kidney cancer. The J gene is TRBJ2-7, the V gene TRBV10-3; 11 nucleotides line up with TRBD2. Material: CD4+ or CD8+ T cells sorted from blood, obtained in a trial of the OX40 agonist ivuxolimab. CDR3 residues: CAISASGRRKEQYF. DNA of the CDR3: TGTGCCATCAGTGCTAGCGGGAGGAGGAAAGAGCAGTACTTC.